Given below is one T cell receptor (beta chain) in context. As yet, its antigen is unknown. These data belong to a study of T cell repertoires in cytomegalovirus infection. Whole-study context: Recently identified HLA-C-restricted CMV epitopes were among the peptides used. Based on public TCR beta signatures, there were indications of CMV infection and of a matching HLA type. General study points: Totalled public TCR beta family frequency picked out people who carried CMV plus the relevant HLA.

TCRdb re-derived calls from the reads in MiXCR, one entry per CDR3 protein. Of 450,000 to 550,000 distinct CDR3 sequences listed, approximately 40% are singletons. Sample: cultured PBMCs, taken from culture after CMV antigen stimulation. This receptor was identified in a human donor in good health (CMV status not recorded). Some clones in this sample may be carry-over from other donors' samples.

In DNA form, the CDR3 reads TGCGCCAGCAGCCAAGATTTTTTTGCGGTTTCCTACAATGAGCAGTTCTTC. As protein: CASSQDFFAVSYNEQFF. The chain carries TRBV4-1 and TRBJ2-1; no clear D gene. The V gene lost 0 bases and the J gene lost 1 base, with 13 bases spanning the gap. This CDR3 region has 17 residues. Germline V gene sequence: CDR1 MGHRA, CDR2 YSYEKL.